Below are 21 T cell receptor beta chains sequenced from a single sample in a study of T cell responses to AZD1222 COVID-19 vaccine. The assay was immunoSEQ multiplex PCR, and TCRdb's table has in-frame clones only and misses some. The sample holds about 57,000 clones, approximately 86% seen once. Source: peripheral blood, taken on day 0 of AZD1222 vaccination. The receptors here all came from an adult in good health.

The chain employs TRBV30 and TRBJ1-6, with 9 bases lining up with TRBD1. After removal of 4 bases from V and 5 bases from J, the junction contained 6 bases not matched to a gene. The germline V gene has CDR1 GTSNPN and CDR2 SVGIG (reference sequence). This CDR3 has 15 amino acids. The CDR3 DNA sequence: TGTGCCTGGACCACCGGGACAGGGAATAATTCACCCCTCCACTTT. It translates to CAWTTGTGNNSPLHF.

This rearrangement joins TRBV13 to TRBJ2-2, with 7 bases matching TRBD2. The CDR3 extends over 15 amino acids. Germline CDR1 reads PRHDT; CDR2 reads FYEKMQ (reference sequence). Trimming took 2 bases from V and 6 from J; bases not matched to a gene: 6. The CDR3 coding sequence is TGTGCCAGCAGCTTACTACTAGCGAGCGCCGGGGAGCTGTTTTTT. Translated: CASSLLLASAGELFF.

The CDR3 reads CASSGGDSSGNTIYF. The CDR3 coding sequence is TGTGCCAGCAGCGGCGGGGACAGCTCTGGAAACACCATATATTTT. The chain couples TRBV5-4 to TRBJ1-3, with 7 bases identical to TRBD1. Germline CDR1 is SGHNT and CDR2 is YYREEE (reference sequence). With 4 bases clipped from V and 0 bases from J, the junction kept 4 bases outside the gene matches. The CDR3 is 15 amino acids.

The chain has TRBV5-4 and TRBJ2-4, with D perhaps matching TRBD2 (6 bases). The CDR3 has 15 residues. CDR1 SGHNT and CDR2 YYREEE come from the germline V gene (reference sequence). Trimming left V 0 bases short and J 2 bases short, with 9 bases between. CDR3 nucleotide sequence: TGTGCCAGCAGCTTGGGGGGGGTGTCCAAAAACATTCAGTACTTC. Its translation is CASSLGGVSKNIQYF.

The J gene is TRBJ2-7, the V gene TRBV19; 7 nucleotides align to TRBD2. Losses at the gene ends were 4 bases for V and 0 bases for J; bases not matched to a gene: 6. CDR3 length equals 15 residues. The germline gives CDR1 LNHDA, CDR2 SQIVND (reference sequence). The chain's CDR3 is CASSTEAGSSYEQYF. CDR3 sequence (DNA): TGTGCCAGTAGTACGGAAGCGGGAAGCTCCTACGAGCAGTACTTC.

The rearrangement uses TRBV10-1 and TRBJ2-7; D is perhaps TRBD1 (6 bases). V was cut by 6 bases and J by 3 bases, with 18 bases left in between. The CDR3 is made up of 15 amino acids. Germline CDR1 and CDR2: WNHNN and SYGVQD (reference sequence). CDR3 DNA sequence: TGCGCCAGCAGCCAGACCGGGACAACGGACTACGAGCAGTACTTC. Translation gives CASSQTGTTDYEQYF.

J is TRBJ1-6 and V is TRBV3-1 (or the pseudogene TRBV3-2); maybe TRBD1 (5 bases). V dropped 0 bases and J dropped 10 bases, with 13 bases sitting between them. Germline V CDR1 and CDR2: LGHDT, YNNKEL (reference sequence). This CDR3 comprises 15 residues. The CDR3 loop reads CASSQEARGRSPLHF. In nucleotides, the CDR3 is TGTGCCAGCAGCCAAGAGGCGCGGGGACGCTCACCCCTCCACTTT.

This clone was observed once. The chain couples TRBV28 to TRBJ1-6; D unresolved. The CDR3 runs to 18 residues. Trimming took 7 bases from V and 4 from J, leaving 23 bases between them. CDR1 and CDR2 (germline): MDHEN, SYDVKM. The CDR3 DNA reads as TGTGCCAGCACGTTCCGGACCCACCGTGGGTGGTATAATTCACCCCTCCACTTT. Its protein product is CASTFRTHRGWYNSPLHF.

The CDR3 DNA sequence: TGTGCCAGCAGTCCAAGTAGTCGAGAGACCCAGTACTTC. Residues: CASSPSSRETQYF. The chain carries TRBV12-3 or TRBV12-4 and TRBJ2-5; D ambiguous. Trimming took 5 bases from V and 4 from J, leaving 11 bases between them. CDR3 size: 13 residues.

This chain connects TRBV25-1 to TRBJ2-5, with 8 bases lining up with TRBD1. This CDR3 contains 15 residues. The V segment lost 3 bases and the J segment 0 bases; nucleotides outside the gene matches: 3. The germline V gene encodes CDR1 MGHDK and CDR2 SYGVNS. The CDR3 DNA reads TGTGCCAGCAGTGACTACAGGGGGTACCAAGAGACCCAGTACTTC. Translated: CASSDYRGYQETQYF. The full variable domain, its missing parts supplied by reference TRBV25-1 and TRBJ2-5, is EADIYQTPRYLVIGTGKKITLECSQTMGHDKMYWYQQDPGMELHLIHYSYGVNSTEKGDLSSESTVSRIRTEHFPLTLESARPSHTSQYLCASSDYRGYQETQYFGPGTRLLVL.

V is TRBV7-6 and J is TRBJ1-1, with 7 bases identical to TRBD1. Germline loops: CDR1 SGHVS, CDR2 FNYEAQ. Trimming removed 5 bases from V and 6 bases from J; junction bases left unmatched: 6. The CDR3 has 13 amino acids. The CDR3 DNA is TGTGCCAGCAGCGACGCAGGGGGTGCTGAAGCTTTCTTT. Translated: CASSDAGGAEAFF.

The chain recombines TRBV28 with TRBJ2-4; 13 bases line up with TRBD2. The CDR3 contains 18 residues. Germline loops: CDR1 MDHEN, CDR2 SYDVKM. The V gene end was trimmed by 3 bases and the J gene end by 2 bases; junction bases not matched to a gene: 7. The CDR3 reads CASSFLTSGRASKNIQYF. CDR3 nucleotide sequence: TGTGCCAGCAGTTTCCTTACTAGCGGGAGGGCGTCCAAAAACATTCAGTACTTC.

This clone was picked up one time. The DNA of the CDR3 is TGTGCCAGCAGCTGGACTAGCGGGAGGGCCAGCTCCTACAATGAGCAGTTCTTC. This translates into CASSWTSGRASSYNEQFF. The rearrangement links TRBV7-9 to TRBJ2-1, with TRBD2 matching 15 bases. The CDR3 consists of 18 residues. Germline CDR1 SEHNR, CDR2 FQNEAQ (reference sequence). V trimming: 4 bases; J trimming: 0 bases; junction bases outside the gene matches: 4.

CDR3 region: CASSAAGVRYKETQYF. The CDR3 DNA is TGCGCCAGCAGTGCAGCGGGAGTTCGGTACAAAGAGACCCAGTACTTC. The rearrangement uses TRBV10-1 and TRBJ2-5, with 8 bases lining up with TRBD2. V trimming: 4 bases; J trimming: 3 bases; junction bases outside the gene matches: 10. The CDR3 loop spans 16 amino acids. Germline CDR1 WNHNN, CDR2 SYGVQD (reference sequence).

The CDR3 loop reads CASSYPTGARNEQYF. The DNA for the CDR3 is TGTGCCAGCAGTTACCCGACAGGGGCGAGGAACGAGCAGTACTTC. This sequence joins TRBV6-6 and TRBJ2-7, with 8 bases lining up with TRBD1. CDR1 and CDR2 from the germline V gene are MNHNY and SVGAGI (reference sequence). J gave up 5 bases and V 2 bases, and 8 bases lay outside the gene matches. This CDR3 spans 15 amino acids.

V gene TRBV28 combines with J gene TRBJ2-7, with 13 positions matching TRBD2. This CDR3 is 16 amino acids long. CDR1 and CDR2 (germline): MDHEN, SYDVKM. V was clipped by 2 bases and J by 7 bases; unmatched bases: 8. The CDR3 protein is CASSLGTSGTLWEQYF. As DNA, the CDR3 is TGTGCCAGCAGTTTAGGGACTAGCGGGACCCTTTGGGAGCAGTACTTC.

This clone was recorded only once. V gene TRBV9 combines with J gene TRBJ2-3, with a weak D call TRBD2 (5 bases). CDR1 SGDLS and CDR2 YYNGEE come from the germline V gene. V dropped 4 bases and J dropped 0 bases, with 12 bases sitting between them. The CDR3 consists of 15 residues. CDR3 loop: CASSPRRASTDTQYF. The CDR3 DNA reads TGTGCCAGCAGCCCTCGGCGGGCAAGCACAGATACGCAGTATTTT.

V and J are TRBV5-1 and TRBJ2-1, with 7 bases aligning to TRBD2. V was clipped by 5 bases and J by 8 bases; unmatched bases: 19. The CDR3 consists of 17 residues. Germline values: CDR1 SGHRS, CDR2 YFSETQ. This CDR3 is CASSQRPGTLREDEQFF. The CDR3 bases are TGCGCCAGCAGTCAGCGGCCCGGGACCCTCCGGGAGGATGAGCAGTTCTTC.

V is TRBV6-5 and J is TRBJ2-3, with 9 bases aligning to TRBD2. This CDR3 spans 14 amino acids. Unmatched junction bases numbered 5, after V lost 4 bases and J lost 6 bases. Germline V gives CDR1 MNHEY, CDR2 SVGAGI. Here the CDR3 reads CASSSSGTTDTQYF. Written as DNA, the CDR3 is TGTGCCAGCAGTTCTAGCGGGACCACGGATACGCAGTATTTT.

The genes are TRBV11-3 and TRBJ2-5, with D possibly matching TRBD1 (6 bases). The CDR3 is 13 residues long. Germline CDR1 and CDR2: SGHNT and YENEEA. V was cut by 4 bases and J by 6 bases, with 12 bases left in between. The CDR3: CASSSGQGKTQYF. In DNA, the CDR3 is TGTGCCAGCAGCTCAGGCCAGGGGAAGACCCAGTACTTC.

CDR3 sequence reads: CASSALAGTGGRDGYTF. CDR3 sequence (DNA): TGTGCCAGCAGTGCCTTAGCCGGGACAGGTGGGAGGGATGGCTACACCTTC. This chain links TRBV6-1 with TRBJ1-2; TRBD1 aligns across 8 bases. Germline trimming cut 4 bases from V and 6 bases from J; bases unmatched to any gene: 16. There are 17 residues in the CDR3. Per germline, CDR1 MNHNS and CDR2 SASEGT.